Presented here are 29 T cell receptor beta chains from one specimen sequenced in a study of cytomegalovirus exposure and HLA in healthy donors. Some clones are missing from TCRdb's copy, which holds only in-frame ones; the method was immunoSEQ multiplex PCR. The sample carries hundreds of thousands of clones, around 87% recorded once. Sequencing was performed on PBMCs. Receptors were obtained from a woman younger than 35 in good health and CMV-seropositive.

The rearrangement joins TRBV28 to TRBJ1-2; the match to TRBD1 covers 7 bases. J was trimmed by 5 bases and V by 6 bases; bases with no gene match: 21. Germline V gene data show CDR1 as MDHEN and CDR2 as SYDVKM. The CDR3 totals 18 residues. The CDR3 protein is CASSRRWGTALRSYGYTF. CDR3 DNA sequence: TGTGCCAGCAGCAGACGATGGGGGACAGCCCTGCGTTCGTATGGCTACACCTTC.

A single count supports this clone. The genes are TRBV6-1 and TRBJ1-1; TRBD1 is a possible D gene (6 bases). Trimming took 4 bases from V and 4 from J, leaving 10 bases between them. CDR3 length equals 13 residues. The germline CDR1 and CDR2 sequences are MNHNS and SASEGT. The CDR3 nucleotides are TGTGCCAGCAGTGTACAGGGTTCCACTGAAGCTTTCTTT. Translating gives CASSVQGSTEAFF.

The rearrangement uses TRBV7-3 and TRBJ1-1; TRBD1 is a possible D gene (5 bases). V was clipped by 2 bases and J by 1 base, with 8 bases between them. Germline lookup yields CDR1 SGHTA and CDR2 FQGTGA. The CDR3 has 14 residues. The CDR3 sequence is CASSLLGENTEAFF. The CDR3 DNA reads TGTGCCAGCAGCTTATTAGGGGAGAACACTGAAGCTTTCTTT.

CDR3 region: CAWKLAGPYNEQFF. As DNA, the CDR3 is TGTGCCTGGAAGCTAGCGGGCCCCTACAATGAGCAGTTCTTC. V gene TRBV30 combines with J gene TRBJ2-1; 8 bases are a match to TRBD2. CDR3 length equals 14 residues. V lost 4 bases, J lost 2 bases, and 4 bases stayed unmatched. CDR1 and CDR2 (germline): GTSNPN, SVGIG (reference sequence).

The chain recombines TRBV5-1 with TRBJ2-1, with 13 positions matching TRBD2. Per germline, CDR1 SGHRS and CDR2 YFSETQ. The trim removed 4 bases at V and 9 bases at J, leaving 13 bases unmatched. This CDR3 has 17 amino acids. The CDR3 loop reads CASSPGLAGVPPREQFF. The CDR3 DNA reads TGCGCCAGCAGCCCTGGACTAGCGGGAGTACCCCCTCGTGAGCAGTTCTTC.

V and J are TRBV5-1 and TRBJ1-2; D unresolved. CDR3 length: 13 residues. CDR1 is SGHRS, CDR2 YFSETQ, per germline. The V end was cut by 2 bases, the J end by 0 bases, with 5 bases between. In DNA form, the CDR3 reads TGCGCCAGCAGCTTCGGGTCTAACTATGGCTACACCTTC. Protein: CASSFGSNYGYTF.

The DNA for the CDR3 is TGCGCCAGCAGCATACAGACAGGGGAGCACACTGAAGCTTTCTTT. This encodes CASSIQTGEHTEAFF. The gene calls are TRBV5-1 and TRBJ1-1; TRBD1 aligns across 8 bases. V lost 4 bases, J lost 3 bases, and 8 bases stayed unmatched. Germline loops: CDR1 SGHRS, CDR2 YFSETQ. The CDR3 contains 15 residues.

The chain has TRBV9 and TRBJ2-1, with 7 nucleotides matching TRBD2. The CDR3 has 14 amino acids. V shed 2 bases, J shed 7 bases, and the junction held 6 bases outside the gene matches. The germline CDR1 and CDR2 sequences are SGDLS and YYNGEE. Here the CDR3 reads CASSVGGSGNEQFF. The CDR3 bases are TGTGCCAGCAGCGTTGGCGGGAGTGGTAATGAGCAGTTCTTC.

This clone appeared once. The rearrangement joins TRBV18 to TRBJ1-3; TRBD1 is a possible D gene (5 bases). Per germline, CDR1 KGHSH and CDR2 LQKENI. V lost 3 bases to trimming and J lost 3 bases, with 9 bases between them. This CDR3 is built from 14 residues. The CDR3 DNA is TGTGCCAGCTCACCTGAACAGGTTGGAAACACCATATATTTT. Protein sequence: CASSPEQVGNTIYF.

CDR3 loop: CASSMGQINQPQHF. In DNA, the CDR3 is TGTGCCAGTAGTATGGGACAGATCAATCAGCCCCAGCATTTT. This chain links TRBV19 with TRBJ1-5; 7 nucleotides line up with TRBD1. Germline CDR1 LNHDA, CDR2 SQIVND (reference sequence). V trimming: 3 bases; J trimming: 3 bases; junction bases outside the gene matches: 2. This CDR3 region has 14 residues.

V gene TRBV5-1 combines with J gene TRBJ2-3, with D tentatively TRBD2 (5 bases). V shed 3 bases and J shed 3 bases, with 14 bases lying between them. Per germline, CDR1 SGHRS and CDR2 YFSETQ. CDR3 size: 15 residues. The CDR3 DNA reads TGCGCCAGCAGCTGGAGGAACCCGAGGACAGATACGCAGTATTTT. Protein sequence: CASSWRNPRTDTQYF.

The V and J genes are TRBV28 and TRBJ1-5; D is perhaps TRBD1 (5 bases). The CDR3 consists of 17 residues. V was cut by 1 base and J by 0 bases, with 13 bases left in between. CDR1 MDHEN and CDR2 SYDVKM come from the germline V gene. The chain's CDR3 is CASSLYVRTNSNQPQHF. CDR3 DNA: TGTGCCAGCAGTTTATATGTCCGGACAAATAGCAATCAGCCCCAGCATTTT.

The V call is TRBV13, the J call TRBJ2-1, with TRBD2 matching over 8 bases. Germline values: CDR1 PRHDT, CDR2 FYEKMQ (reference sequence). With V trimmed by 4 bases and J by 3 bases, 8 bases remained unmatched. The CDR3 consists of 16 residues. CDR3 bases: TGTGCCAGCAGCTCCTCAGCGGGAGACAACTACAATGAGCAGTTCTTC. The encoded protein is CASSSSAGDNYNEQFF. The full variable domain, rest sourced from reference TRBV13 and TRBJ2-1, is AAGVIQSPRHLIKEKRETATLKCYPIPRHDTVYWYQQGPGQDPQFLISFYEKMQSDKGSIPDRFSAQQFSDYHSELNMSSLELGDSALYFCASSSSAGDNYNEQFFGPGTRLTVL.

The chain couples TRBV7-8 to TRBJ1-1; D uncertain. Germline lookup yields CDR1 SGHVS and CDR2 FQNEAQ. This CDR3 has 15 residues. V was shortened by 0 bases and J by 0 bases, with 8 bases between the two germline ends. CDR3: CASSLAGSLNTEAFF. The DNA of the CDR3 is TGTGCCAGCAGCTTAGCGGGCAGCTTGAACACTGAAGCTTTCTTT.

The J gene is TRBJ2-2, the V gene TRBV14; weak D call: TRBD1 (6 bases). This CDR3 has 14 residues. The V end was cut by 4 bases, the J end by 8 bases, with 14 bases between. From germline, CDR1 is SGHDN and CDR2 FVKESK. CDR3 sequence: CASSLKQGRGELFF. The CDR3 nucleotides are TGTGCCAGCAGCCTCAAACAGGGAAGGGGGGAGCTGTTTTTT. The full variable domain, with the rest looked up from reference TRBV14 and TRBJ2-2, is EAGVTQFPSHSVIEKGQTVTLRCDPISGHDNLYWYRRVMGKEIKFLLHFVKESKQDESGMPNNRFLAERTGGTYSTLKVQPAELEDSGVYFCASSLKQGRGELFFGEGSRLTVL.

The chain combines TRBV4-1 with TRBJ2-1; 12 positions match TRBD2. In germline, CDR1 is MGHRA, CDR2 YSYEKL. The CDR3 spans 17 residues. The J segment lost 12 bases and the V segment lost 4 bases, leaving 16 bases of the junction unmatched. CDR3 DNA: TGCGCCAGCAGCCTCCGCTCCACACTAGCGGGAGGATCATGGCAGTTCTTC. This codes for CASSLRSTLAGGSWQFF.

This sequence joins TRBV9 and TRBJ1-4, with TRBD1 as a possible D gene (5 bases). The ends were cut back, 2 bases at V and 6 bases at J, with 14 bases in the middle. Germline lookup yields CDR1 SGDLS and CDR2 YYNGEE. This CDR3 region has 15 residues. Written as DNA, the CDR3 is TGTGCCAGCAGCGTCCAGGGCCTTCTGGATGAAAAACTGTTTTTT. Its protein product is CASSVQGLLDEKLFF.

The chain couples TRBV27 to TRBJ2-7, with 9 bases fitting TRBD1. J gave up 5 bases and V 6 bases, and 11 bases lay outside the gene matches. Germline V gene data show CDR1 as MNHEY and CDR2 as SMNVEV (reference sequence). This CDR3 spans 15 amino acids. CDR3 bases: TGTGCCAGCAGGGCGGCAGGGACAGGGTTCAACGAGCAGTACTTC. Residues: CASRAAGTGFNEQYF.

The V and J genes are TRBV9 and TRBJ1-1; 8 positions match TRBD1. The CDR3 spans 12 residues. V trimming: 2 bases; J trimming: 7 bases; junction bases outside the gene matches: 1. The V gene's germline CDR1 is SGDLS and CDR2 YYNGEE. The DNA for the CDR3 is TGTGCCAGCAGCGTGGGGACAGGTGAAGCTTTCTTT. As protein: CASSVGTGEAFF.

J is TRBJ2-5 and V is TRBV5-4, with 11 bases aligning to TRBD2. CDR3 length: 16 amino acids. V lost 4 bases to trimming and J lost 6 bases; unmatched junction nucleotides: 11. Looked up from germline, CDR1 is SGHNT and CDR2 is YYREEE (reference sequence). As DNA, the CDR3 is TGTGCCAGCAGCGATGTAGCGGGAGGGCCAGGGAAGACCCAGTACTTC. It encodes CASSDVAGGPGKTQYF.

V usage is TRBV28 and J usage is TRBJ1-1; unclear D gene. The CDR3 loop spans 13 amino acids. Germline V gene sequence: CDR1 MDHEN, CDR2 SYDVKM. V was trimmed by 7 bases and J by 7 bases, leaving 16 bases between them. CDR3 amino acids: CASTLVGSFEAFF. For the CDR3, the DNA is TGTGCCAGCACCCTAGTCGGGAGTTTTGAAGCTTTCTTT.

DNA for the CDR3: TGTGCCAGCAGCCTCATGGGGGCCGCAGATACGCAGTATTTT. Translated, it gives CASSLMGAADTQYF. The chain is built from TRBV7-6 and TRBJ2-3; tentatively, D is TRBD1 (6 bases). There are 14 residues in the CDR3. The germline gives CDR1 SGHVS, CDR2 FNYEAQ. Trimming shortened V by 5 bases and J by 4 bases, and 13 bases separated the two germline ends.

The chain has TRBV4-1 and TRBJ1-5; D is possibly TRBD1 (6 bases). The germline V gene has CDR1 MGHRA and CDR2 YSYEKL. The V end lost 0 bases, the J end lost 5 bases, and 20 bases lay between the germline ends. This CDR3 is built from 18 residues. The DNA of the CDR3 is TGCGCCAGCAGCCAAGACGGGCCGCCCTTCAGGGGTTATCAGCCCCAGCATTTT. Translation gives CASSQDGPPFRGYQPQHF.

This clone appeared a single time. The gene calls are TRBV5-4 and TRBJ2-5; TRBD1 might be the D (7 bases). V lost 0 bases and J lost 7, with 19 bases in between. The CDR3 extends over 16 amino acids. Germline assignment: CDR1 SGHNT and CDR2 YYREEE (reference sequence). The CDR3 DNA sequence: TGTGCCAGCAGCTTGGGTGGATCAGGGGGGCTCGGGACCCAGTACTTC. This translates into CASSLGGSGGLGTQYF.

The chain joins TRBV27 to TRBJ1-2; 7 nucleotides agree with TRBD1. This CDR3 contains 15 residues. Germline V gene data show CDR1 as MNHEY and CDR2 as SMNVEV (reference sequence). V lost 6 bases, J lost 0 bases, and 7 bases stayed unmatched. The CDR3 here is CASRQQGRANYGYTF. The CDR3 coding sequence is TGTGCCAGCAGGCAACAGGGGCGAGCTAACTATGGCTACACCTTC.

The rearrangement joins TRBV18 to TRBJ2-7; tentatively, D is TRBD2 (6 bases). Trimming took 2 bases from V and 5 from J, leaving 10 bases between them. The CDR3 covers 13 residues. The germline V gene encodes CDR1 KGHSH and CDR2 LQKENI. CDR3 amino acids: CASSPAGSHEQYF. As DNA, the CDR3 is TGTGCCAGCTCACCAGCGGGAAGCCACGAGCAGTACTTC.

This chain uses TRBV30 with TRBJ2-3, with TRBD2 identical over 10 bases. V was pared by 0 bases and J by 5 bases, with 14 bases of the junction left unmatched. There are 18 residues in the CDR3. Germline V CDR1 and CDR2: GTSNPN, SVGIG (reference sequence). The CDR3 DNA follows: TGTGCCTGGAGTGTACGTTTCCGGCTAGCGGGAGTTGGAGATACGCAGTATTTT. It specifies CAWSVRFRLAGVGDTQYF.

The CDR3 reads CASSIGSSAFF. CDR3 nucleotide sequence: TGTGCCAGTAGTATAGGCAGTTCCGCTTTCTTT. The V gene is TRBV19, the J gene TRBJ1-1; D is undetermined. The CDR3 loop spans 11 amino acids. Trimming took 1 base from V and 11 from J, leaving 8 bases between them. Germline-derived CDR1 and CDR2 are LNHDA and SQIVND (reference sequence).

The chain links TRBV4-2 to TRBJ1-4, with TRBD1 matching over 10 bases. This CDR3 has 16 amino acids. Unmatched junction bases numbered 4, after V lost 0 bases and J lost 6 bases. Germline lookup yields CDR1 LGHNA and CDR2 YNFKEQ. CDR3 residues: CASSQDAGTGDEKLFF. DNA of the CDR3: TGTGCCAGCAGCCAAGACGCCGGGACAGGGGATGAAAAACTGTTTTTT.